The next 32 T cell receptor beta chains were all read from a single sample in a study of blood T cell repertoires in COVID-19. TCRdb's copy holds only in-frame clones and misses some; the assay was immunoSEQ multiplex PCR. The sample consists of fewer than 35,000 clones, approximately 90% of them appearing once. Sequencing was performed on peripheral blood. Every receptor here comes from a man aged 45-65 years with active or convalescent COVID-19.

V and J are TRBV29-1 and TRBJ2-5; 7 positions match TRBD1. V shed 5 bases and J 1 base; nucleotides not matched to a gene: 7. Germline V gene sequence: CDR1 SQVTM, CDR2 ANQGSEA. The length of the CDR3 is 14 residues. This CDR3 reads CSVSYTGAQETQYF. CDR3 in DNA: TGCAGCGTTTCCTACACAGGGGCCCAAGAGACCCAGTACTTC.

In nucleotides, the CDR3 is TGTGCCAGCAGCCTACAACAGGGATCAGAGACCCAGTACTTC. Amino acids: CASSLQQGSETQYF. J is TRBJ2-5 and V is TRBV7-9; tentatively, D is TRBD1 (6 bases). V gave up 5 bases and J gave up 4 bases, with 14 bases separating them. CDR3 length equals 14 residues. The germline V gene encodes CDR1 SEHNR and CDR2 FQNEAQ (reference sequence).

This clone appeared once. Its ends do not fully match the called genes, so a read error is possible. V usage is TRBV3-1 (or the pseudogene TRBV3-2) and J usage is TRBJ2-1, with TRBD2 identical over 13 bases. CDR3 size: 14 residues. CDR1 is LGHDT and CDR2 is YNNKEL in the germline V gene (reference sequence). For the CDR3, the DNA is TGTGCCAGCAGCCAAGATGGGACTAGCGGGAAAAGGCTCTTC. This gives the protein CASSQDGTSGKRLF.

V and J are TRBV14 and TRBJ2-3; perhaps TRBD2 as D (5 bases). In germline, CDR1 is SGHDN, CDR2 FVKESK. This CDR3 comprises 13 residues. V was clipped by 0 bases and J by 6 bases, with 7 bases between them. CDR3: CASSQDPGDTQYF. For the CDR3, the DNA is TGTGCCAGCAGCCAAGATCCGGGGGATACGCAGTATTTT.

V gene TRBV27 combines with J gene TRBJ1-6; unclear D gene. V was clipped by 5 bases and J by 7 bases, with 12 bases between them. CDR1 is MNHEY, CDR2 SMNVEV, per germline (reference sequence). The CDR3 has 14 amino acids. CDR3 in DNA: TGTGCCAGCAGTCCTCCGTTCGAGAATTCACCCCTCCACTTT. It encodes CASSPPFENSPLHF.

J is TRBJ2-7 and V is TRBV4-3; 10 nucleotides line up with TRBD2. Trimming at V came to 0 bases and at J to 1 base, leaving 6 bases not matched to a gene. Per germline, CDR1 LGHNA and CDR2 YSLEER. This CDR3 comprises 17 residues. Here the CDR3 DNA reads TGCGCCAGCAGCCAAGACTCCGGGACTAGCGCATCCTACGAGCAGTACTTC. Translated, it gives CASSQDSGTSASYEQYF.

V usage is TRBV7-9 and J usage is TRBJ1-4; 10 bases line up with TRBD1. The CDR3 runs to 16 residues. V trimming: 5 bases; J trimming: 0 bases; junction bases outside the gene matches: 3. Germline assignment: CDR1 SEHNR and CDR2 FQNEAQ (reference sequence). CDR3 DNA sequence: TGTGCCAGCAGCGGGGACAGGGGTGCAACTAATGAAAAACTGTTTTTT. This sequence encodes CASSGDRGATNEKLFF.

The chain joins TRBV7-8 to TRBJ2-1; 7 bases are a match to TRBD2. The CDR3 sequence is 17 residues long. The V segment lost 4 bases and the J segment 1 base; nucleotides outside the gene matches: 10. The germline gives CDR1 SGHVS, CDR2 FQNEAQ. DNA of the CDR3: TGTGCCAGCAGCTCCCGTAGACTAGCCGCTTCCTACAATGAGCAGTTCTTC. Its translation: CASSSRRLAASYNEQFF.

The chain carries TRBV5-6 and TRBJ1-4; TRBD1 matches at 7 bases. Germline V CDR1 and CDR2: SGHDT, YYEEEE. This CDR3 is built from 15 residues. The V and J ends lost 3 bases and 4 bases, in that order; junction bases with no gene match: 6. The CDR3 region is CASSSVTGYNEKLFF. CDR3 coding DNA: TGTGCCAGCAGCTCCGTGACAGGGTATAATGAAAAACTGTTTTTT.

This chain joins TRBV10-3 and TRBJ2-7, with no clear D. The germline V gene encodes CDR1 ENHRY and CDR2 SYGVKD. V was trimmed by 3 bases and J by 2 bases, leaving 8 bases between them. The CDR3 has 13 residues. This CDR3 reads CAISDADTYEQYF. The CDR3 nucleotides are TGTGCCATCAGTGACGCAGATACCTACGAGCAGTACTTC.

This clone has a handful of counts. This sequence joins TRBV7-9 and TRBJ2-7; D remains unclear. The CDR3 runs to 13 residues. Trimming shortened V by 6 bases and J by 6 bases, and 15 bases separated the two germline ends. CDR1 is SEHNR and CDR2 is FQNEAQ in the germline V gene (reference sequence). CDR3 sequence (DNA): TGTGCCAGCAGTTTGACCGAGGTCGTCGAGCAGTACTTC. Translating it yields CASSLTEVVEQYF.

The chain has TRBV24-1 and TRBJ2-7, with D tentatively TRBD2 (6 bases). Deletions cut 6 bases from V and 1 base from J, with 21 bases between. CDR3 length equals 17 residues. From germline, CDR1 is KGHDR and CDR2 SFDVKD. CDR3 in DNA: TGTGCCACCAGTCCCTCGACACGGGACTTACCATCCTACGAGCAGTACTTC. This translates into CATSPSTRDLPSYEQYF.

This chain uses TRBV4-3 with TRBJ2-7; D not resolved. With 6 bases removed from V and 2 bases from J, the gap between germline ends came to 14 bases. Germline V gene lookup returns CDR1 LGHNA and CDR2 YSLEER. The CDR3 contains 14 residues. This CDR3 is CASRVAVDAYEQYF. The CDR3, as DNA: TGCGCCAGCAGGGTAGCTGTAGATGCCTACGAGCAGTACTTC.

The V and J genes are TRBV5-6 and TRBJ2-7, with D tentatively TRBD1 (5 bases). The V gene's germline CDR1 is SGHDT and CDR2 YYEEEE. The CDR3 is made up of 13 amino acids. Trimming stripped 1 base from V and 4 bases from J, with 9 bases between. The CDR3 region is CASSLPGWYEQYF. As DNA, the CDR3 is TGTGCCAGCAGCTTGCCAGGGTGGTACGAGCAGTACTTC. Full variable domain (remainder filled in from reference TRBV5-6 and TRBJ2-7): DAGVTQSPTHLIKTRGQQVTLRCSPKSGHDTVSWYQQALGQGPQFIFQYYEEEERQRGNFPDRFSGHQFPNYSSELNVNALLLGDSALYLCASSLPGWYEQYFGPGTRLTVT.

The J gene is TRBJ2-5, the V gene TRBV5-4; TRBD1 aligns across 9 bases. J was trimmed by 3 bases and V by 5 bases; bases with no gene match: 2. The CDR3 is 13 amino acids. Germline CDR1 and CDR2: SGHNT and YYREEE (reference sequence). CDR3 amino acids: CASRGTGKETQYF. The CDR3 DNA sequence: TGTGCCAGCAGGGGGACAGGGAAAGAGACCCAGTACTTC.

The chain's CDR3 is CASSRLAGGVYEQYF. CDR3 sequence (DNA): TGTGCCAGCAGCAGACTAGCGGGAGGGGTCTACGAGCAGTACTTC. The V and J genes are TRBV11-2 and TRBJ2-7; TRBD2 aligns across 14 bases. The junction had 3 bases not matched to a gene; V was cut back by 5 bases and J by 3 bases. CDR1 is SGHAT and CDR2 is FQNNGV in the germline V gene. The CDR3 length is 15 residues.

This sequence joins TRBV25-1 and TRBJ1-4; D remains unclear. Trimming cost V 7 bases and J 7 bases, with 13 bases left between them. The CDR3 is made up of 13 amino acids. CDR1 is MGHDK, CDR2 SYGVNS, per germline. CDR3 in amino acids: CASTRGKLEKLFF. CDR3 nucleotides: TGTGCCAGCACTCGAGGGAAACTTGAAAAACTGTTTTTT.

V and J are TRBV4-3 and TRBJ1-6; D is ambiguous. V lost 5 bases, J lost 0 bases, and 5 bases lay in between. The germline V gene encodes CDR1 LGHNA and CDR2 YSLEER. The CDR3 length is 14 residues. Written as DNA, the CDR3 is TGCGCCAGCAGCAAGAGCTCCTATAATTCACCCCTCCACTTT. It specifies CASSKSSYNSPLHF.

The chain carries TRBV19 and TRBJ2-5; D is uncertain. Germline values: CDR1 LNHDA, CDR2 SQIVND (reference sequence). This CDR3 has 13 amino acids. The V gene lost 6 bases and the J gene lost 5 bases, with 13 bases spanning the gap. The CDR3 bases are TGTGCCAGTAGCGGCGGTCGGTGGGAGACCCAGTACTTC. Its protein is CASSGGRWETQYF.

V gene TRBV2 combines with J gene TRBJ1-2, with TRBD1 matching over 7 bases. This CDR3 is 14 amino acids long. The junction had 6 bases not matched to a gene; V was cut back by 5 bases and J by 3 bases. The germline CDR1 and CDR2 sequences are SNHLY and FYNNEI. The DNA for the CDR3 is TGTGCCAGCAGTAACAGGGGCGTTTACTATGGCTACACCTTC. This translates into CASSNRGVYYGYTF.

V gene TRBV4-3 combines with J gene TRBJ2-7, with a weak D call TRBD1 (5 bases). The length of the CDR3 is 15 residues. The V and J ends lost 0 bases and 3 bases respectively, with 12 bases between them. Looked up from germline, CDR1 is LGHNA and CDR2 is YSLEER. In nucleotides, the CDR3 is TGCGCCAGCAGCCAAGATCGAGCGACAGTCTACGAGCAGTACTTC. Translating gives CASSQDRATVYEQYF.

This chain joins TRBV5-1 and TRBJ2-7; 9 bases align to TRBD1. The CDR3 length is 16 residues. The V gene end was trimmed by 2 bases and the J gene end by 2 bases; junction bases not matched to a gene: 8. The V gene's germline CDR1 is SGHRS and CDR2 YFSETQ. CDR3 loop: CASSFLQGAPAYEQYF. The CDR3 DNA sequence: TGCGCCAGCAGCTTTTTACAGGGGGCGCCTGCCTACGAGCAGTACTTC.

The chain combines TRBV5-1 with TRBJ2-6; TRBD1 aligns across 11 bases. V trimming: 3 bases; J trimming: 0 bases; junction bases outside the gene matches: 8. The V gene's germline CDR1 is SGHRS and CDR2 YFSETQ. CDR3 size: 19 residues. CDR3 nucleotide sequence: TGCGCCAGCAGCTACAGGACAGGGGGCTTTGTCTCTGGGGCCAACGTCCTGACTTTC. Protein: CASSYRTGGFVSGANVLTF.

The rearrangement uses TRBV12-3 or TRBV12-4 and TRBJ2-3; 7 bases agree with TRBD2. V trimming: 5 bases; J trimming: 5 bases; junction bases outside the gene matches: 4. The length of the CDR3 is 13 residues. For the CDR3, the DNA is TGTGCCAGCAGTATTATAGCGGGAGATACGCAGTATTTT. It yields the protein CASSIIAGDTQYF.

The CDR3 loop reads CASRADSPGELFF. CDR3 bases: TGTGCCAGCAGGGCAGACAGCCCCGGGGAGCTGTTTTTT. The rearrangement links TRBV28 to TRBJ2-2; D possibly corresponds to TRBD1 (5 bases). Per the germline V gene, CDR1 is MDHEN and CDR2 is SYDVKM. The CDR3 is 13 amino acids. The germline V and J ends were trimmed by 6 bases and 6 bases, with 11 bases remaining between them.

The rearrangement links TRBV9 to TRBJ2-7; 9 positions match TRBD1. CDR1 SGDLS and CDR2 YYNGEE come from the germline V gene. V lost 0 bases and J lost 2; bases outside the gene matches: 6. The CDR3 covers 16 residues. CDR3 DNA: TGTGCCAGCAGCGTAGAACGGGACAGGGCTACCTACGAGCAGTACTTC. Protein product: CASSVERDRATYEQYF.

This sequence joins TRBV3-1 (or the pseudogene TRBV3-2) and TRBJ1-3, with D unclear. V was trimmed by 0 bases and J by 0 bases, leaving 9 bases between them. The germline gives CDR1 LGHDT, CDR2 YNNKEL (reference sequence). The CDR3 covers 16 residues. The CDR3: CASSQDLRCSGNTIYF. CDR3 in DNA: TGTGCCAGCAGCCAAGATTTGCGGTGCTCTGGAAACACCATATATTTT.

This clone occurred once. The chain uses TRBV6-5 and TRBJ2-3; D unresolved. The V and J ends lost 6 bases and 0 bases respectively, with 10 bases between them. CDR1 is MNHEY and CDR2 is SVGAGI in the germline V gene. This CDR3 comprises 14 residues. CDR3 sequence: CASSVASSTDTQYF. Written as DNA, the CDR3 is TGTGCCAGCAGCGTCGCCAGTAGCACAGATACGCAGTATTTT.

The chain joins TRBV20-1 to TRBJ2-5; tentatively, D is TRBD2 (5 bases). The length of the CDR3 is 11 residues. Trimming removed 2 bases from V and 9 bases from J, with 10 bases in between. Germline V gene data show CDR1 as DFQATT and CDR2 as SNEGSKA (reference sequence). CDR3 nucleotide sequence: TGCAGTGCTAGAAACCAGGAGGCCCAGTACTTC. As protein: CSARNQEAQYF.

The chain is built from TRBV29-1 and TRBJ1-2; no definite D call. CDR3 size: 14 residues. Trimming cost V 4 bases and J 2 bases, with 14 bases left between them. Germline V CDR1 and CDR2: SQVTM, ANQGSEA. In DNA, the CDR3 is TGCAGCGTTGGCCACTTTACAGAAAACTATGGCTACACCTTC. As protein: CSVGHFTENYGYTF.

The chain combines TRBV10-3 with TRBJ1-1, with TRBD1 as a possible D gene (6 bases). Germline assignment: CDR1 ENHRY and CDR2 SYGVKD. The V gene lost 3 bases and the J gene lost 1 base, with 9 bases spanning the gap. The CDR3 has 14 amino acids. The CDR3 nucleotides read TGTGCCATCAGTGACCCGGGACAGAACACTGAAGCTTTCTTT. Translation gives CAISDPGQNTEAFF.

This chain uses TRBV5-6 with TRBJ2-7, with 7 bases that match TRBD2. The junction had 12 bases not matched to a gene; V was cut back by 7 bases and J by 2 bases. Germline CDR1 and CDR2: SGHDT and YYEEEE. CDR3 length equals 15 residues. The CDR3, as DNA: TGTGCCAGCGGGAGGGAGCCCTCCCCCCCCTACGAGCAGTACTTC. This sequence encodes CASGREPSPPYEQYF.